The clone carrying this T cell receptor beta chain has more than one count but fewer than ten. Its specificity is unknown. These data come from a study of blood T cells in healthy people across ages. Study conclusions and caveats: The donors' CMV status was not determined, possibly confounding changes in expanded clonotypes.

Every sample had a minimum of 6.5 million PBMCs isolated. There were at least 5.5 micrograms of total RNA extracted from every sample. A second PCR, run for about 7 to 11 cycles, used a sample-barcoded 5' primer plus a J-beta primer mix. TCRdb independently ran MiXCR on the 5' RACE reads; one entry per CDR3 protein. In the table there are about 720,000 distinct CDR3 sequences, about 24% of which are singletons. CDR1 is LNHDA, CDR2 SQIVND, per germline (reference sequence). Between the trimmed V and J ends, which lost 1 base and 0 bases, there was a span of 10 bases. The CDR3 has 15 amino acids. This sequence joins TRBV19 and TRBJ2-7; D uncertain. The receptor comes from a man between 70 and 80 years old in good health. Sequencing was done on a sample of blood. CDR3 protein: CASSIGVGFSYEQYF. Here the CDR3 DNA reads TGTGCCAGTAGTATAGGCGTGGGATTCTCCTACGAGCAGTACTTC.